Shown below are 13 T cell receptor beta chains from a single sample sequenced in a study of cytomegalovirus exposure and HLA in healthy donors. Amplification used 60 Vbeta primers and 13 Jbeta primers. The assay was immunoSEQ multiplex PCR, and TCRdb's table has in-frame clones only and misses some. Among about 130,000 clones listed, about three quarters were seen once. The sequenced sample consisted of PBMCs. These receptors all stem from a human donor in good health.

V and J are TRBV27 and TRBJ1-1; 12 nucleotides align to TRBD1. V lost 6 bases to trimming and J lost 4 bases; unmatched junction nucleotides: 15. The V gene's germline CDR1 is MNHEY and CDR2 SMNVEV (reference sequence). This CDR3 is built from 18 residues. Written as DNA, the CDR3 is TGTGCCAGCAGCACTTCTCCCGGGACAGGGGGCGCAGTCACTGAAGCTTTCTTT. Protein: CASSTSPGTGGAVTEAFF.

This chain connects TRBV6-6 to TRBJ1-2; D perhaps matches TRBD1 (6 bases). Per the germline V gene, CDR1 is MNHNY and CDR2 is SVGAGI (reference sequence). Trimming cost V 6 bases and J 5 bases, with 19 bases left between them. There are 15 residues in the CDR3. CDR3 in DNA: TGTGCCAGCAGCCTACAGGGAGCGCCTATTTATGGCTACACCTTC. Residues: CASSLQGAPIYGYTF.

V usage is TRBV18 and J usage is TRBJ2-7, with 10 positions matching TRBD2. This CDR3 is built from 16 residues. J lost 6 bases, V lost 3 bases, and 11 bases had no gene match. CDR1 is KGHSH and CDR2 is LQKENI in the germline V gene. The CDR3: CASSPTAGGLFREQYF. The CDR3 region has the DNA TGTGCCAGCTCACCGACAGCGGGGGGGCTCTTCCGCGAGCAGTACTTC.

In this sample, this clone turned up a few times. This chain uses TRBV7-9 with TRBJ1-3, with D possibly being TRBD1 (6 bases). Germline V gives CDR1 SEHNR, CDR2 FQNEAQ (reference sequence). V was trimmed by 5 bases and J by 0 bases, leaving 17 bases between them. The CDR3 covers 17 residues. In nucleotides, the CDR3 is TGTGCCAGCAGCAAAGGGGTCAGGGGAGACTCTGGAAACACCATATATTTT. Protein: CASSKGVRGDSGNTIYF.

V usage is TRBV21-1 and J usage is TRBJ1-2. TRBV21-1 is recorded as a pseudogene. The CDR3 extends over 13 amino acids. This chain's CDR3 is CASSKGTGGGYTF. The DNA for the CDR3 is TGTGCCAGCAGCAAAGGGACGGGCGGGGGCTACACCTTC.

The chain joins TRBV11-2 to TRBJ2-2; no definite D call. V lost 7 bases and J 8 bases, leaving 17 bases between the germline ends. Germline V CDR1 and CDR2: SGHAT, FQNNGV. The CDR3 runs 14 residues. The CDR3 nucleotides read TGTGCCAGCACCCCGCTCAGGTCTCGGGGGGAGCTGTTTTTT. The encoded protein is CASTPLRSRGELFF.

The chain joins TRBV27 to TRBJ1-5, with 7 nucleotides matching TRBD1. The junction had 3 bases not matched to a gene; V was cut back by 3 bases and J by 7 bases. The CDR3 is 13 residues long. The germline gives CDR1 MNHEY, CDR2 SMNVEV (reference sequence). The CDR3 loop is CASSLTGTQPQHF. The DNA for the CDR3 is TGTGCCAGCAGTTTGACAGGGACGCAGCCCCAGCATTTT.

The chain joins TRBV6-5 to TRBJ2-3; a weak D match, TRBD2 (6 bases). Trimming took 2 bases from V and 2 from J, leaving 8 bases between them. This CDR3 comprises 14 residues. Looked up from germline, CDR1 is MNHEY and CDR2 is SVGAGI. The CDR3 sequence is CASSYRDFTDTQYF. The CDR3 DNA is TGTGCCAGCAGTTACCGGGACTTCACAGATACGCAGTATTTT.

V and J are TRBV15 and TRBJ2-2; 9 nucleotides line up with TRBD1. The CDR3 is 15 residues long. Germline V gene sequence: CDR1 LNHNV, CDR2 YYDKDF (reference sequence). V dropped 0 bases and J dropped 6; count of bases not matched to a gene: 2. CDR3 in DNA: TGTGCCACCAGCAGAGATAGGACAGGGGCCGGGGAGCTGTTTTTT. Protein: CATSRDRTGAGELFF.

This clone was detected a few times. This chain connects TRBV5-5 to TRBJ1-3, with a possible D match to TRBD1 (5 bases). Germline values: CDR1 SGHKS, CDR2 YYEKEE (reference sequence). The CDR3 length is 15 residues. Trimming removed 5 bases at V and 0 bases at J, with 12 bases between. The CDR3 protein is CASSSDRFSGNTIYF. CDR3 nucleotides: TGTGCCAGCAGTTCCGACAGATTCTCTGGAAACACCATATATTTT.

In this sample, this clone turned up a few times. V usage is TRBV5-1 and J usage is TRBJ2-7, with D possibly being TRBD1 (5 bases). V was cut by 2 bases and J by 5 bases, with 14 bases left in between. The CDR3 is 14 amino acids. Germline CDR1 SGHRS, CDR2 YFSETQ. The CDR3 loop reads CASSLAQGDHEQYF. The CDR3 coding sequence is TGCGCCAGCAGCTTAGCGCAGGGTGACCACGAGCAGTACTTC.

The chain combines TRBV6-4 with TRBJ2-2; 7 bases match TRBD1. V shed 8 bases, J shed 2 bases, and the junction held 5 bases outside the gene matches. Per the germline V gene, CDR1 is MRHNA and CDR2 is SNTAGT. This CDR3 has 14 residues. In DNA form, the CDR3 reads TGTGCCAGCCGGGGACAGCCCAACACCGGGGAGCTGTTTTTT. It translates to CASRGQPNTGELFF.

V and J are TRBV14 and TRBJ2-7, with a tentative D call TRBD2 (6 bases). V was pared by 2 bases and J by 1 base, with 12 bases between. This CDR3 comprises 15 residues. The germline V gene encodes CDR1 SGHDN and CDR2 FVKESK. The CDR3, as DNA: TGTGCCAGCAGCCAATTTCCGGAGGGGTCCTACGAGCAGTACTTC. Its translation is CASSQFPEGSYEQYF.